These T cell receptor beta chains were read from a single sample in a study of blood T cell repertoires in COVID-19. Repertoires were generated with immunoSEQ multiplex PCR, while TCRdb's copy carries only in-frame clones and drops some. The sample yields more than 95,000 clones, 86% seen once. The sequenced sample was peripheral blood. Source of these receptors: a human donor in a cohort sampled during active COVID-19. CDR3s include the opening cysteine and the closing phenylalanine or tryptophan. A D gene is named only where the DNA matches it firmly. Not every row has a clone size; where given, it reads once, few, many or a size class.

v_gene	d_gene	abundance	len	j_gene	CDR3nt	CDR3aa
TRBV5-6	.	.	15	TRBJ1-1	TGTGCCAGCAGCTTGAACAGTGCCTTGGCCACTGAAGCTTTCTTT	CASSLNSALATEAFF
TRBV19	TRBD2	.	12	TRBJ2-1	TGTGCCAGTAGTATACTAGCGGGACAGCAGTTCTTC	CASSILAGQQFF
TRBV29-1	.	.	12	TRBJ2-7	TGCAGCGTCTACCCCCCCCGGTACGAGCAGTACTTC	CSVYPPRYEQYF
TRBV28	.	once	14	TRBJ2-1	TGTGCCAGCAGTTTAATGGGGGGATCCAATGAGCAGTTCTTC	CASSLMGGSNEQFF
TRBV6-5	TRBD2	.	14	TRBJ2-7	TGTGCCAGCAGTAGGCTTCTAGCGGGAACCGAGCAGTACTTC	CASSRLLAGTEQYF
TRBV7-2	TRBD2	.	18	TRBJ2-1	TGTGCCAGCAGCTTTCAAAGCGGGAGCCGCTCCTCCTACAATGAGCAGTTCTTC	CASSFQSGSRSSYNEQFF
TRBV27	TRBD1	.	11	TRBJ2-1	TGTGCCATCGGGACAGGGGTTGAGCAGTTCTTC	CAIGTGVEQFF
TRBV5-1	.	.	13	TRBJ1-5	TGCGCCAGCAGCCCTCGCAGCGATCAGCCCCAGCATTTT	CASSPRSDQPQHF
TRBV12-3/TRBV12-4	TRBD1	.	13	TRBJ1-2	TGTGCCAGCAGGCTAACAGGGGCCTATGGCTACACCTTC	CASRLTGAYGYTF
TRBV30	TRBD2	.	14	TRBJ2-7	TGTGCCTGGAGTGTAGATTCGGCTAGCGGGAGCCAGTACTTC	CAWSVDSASGSQYF
TRBV28	.	.	14	TRBJ2-5	TGTGCCAGCAGTTTTCCGGAGATCCCCGAGACCCAGTACTTC	CASSFPEIPETQYF
TRBV18	.	.	13	TRBJ2-5	TGTGCCAGCTCACCACCGCGGGGAGAGACCCAGTACTTC	CASSPPRGETQYF
TRBV19	TRBD2	.	14	TRBJ2-7	TGTGCCAGTACGCTAGCGGGAGGGTTCTACGAGCAGTACTTC	CASTLAGGFYEQYF
TRBV28	TRBD1	.	19	TRBJ2-4	TGTGCCAGCAGTTTAAATATTCAACCGGGACAGCGAAGCAAAAACATTCAGTACTTC	CASSLNIQPGQRSKNIQYF
TRBV7-2	TRBD2	once	17	TRBJ2-7	TGTGCCAGCAGCTTAACCCCCCTAGCGGGAAGCTCCTACGAGCAGTACTTC	CASSLTPLAGSSYEQYF
TRBV6-5	.	.	15	TRBJ2-3	TGTGCCAGCAGTTACGGAGGGAAGAGGACAGATACGCAGTATTTT	CASSYGGKRTDTQYF
TRBV7-2	.	.	14	TRBJ2-5	TGTGCCAGCAGCTTAGTCGACTCGTGGGAGACCCAGTACTTC	CASSLVDSWETQYF
TRBV28	TRBD2	.	15	TRBJ2-4	TGTGCCAGCAGTTTAGTACCGGGGGGCAAAAACATTCAGTACTTC	CASSLVPGGKNIQYF
TRBV5-1	.	.	12	TRBJ2-3	TGCGCCAGCAGGGCTAGCACAGATACGCAGTATTTT	CASRASTDTQYF
TRBV10-2	TRBD2	.	13	TRBJ2-7	TGCGCCAGCAGATGGTTCAGGGAGGGGGAGCAGTACTTC	CASRWFREGEQYF
TRBV11-2	.	.	17	TRBJ2-7	TGTGCCAGCAGCTTAGAGGCTGTCAGGTCCTTTGCCTACGAGCAGTACTTC	CASSLEAVRSFAYEQYF
TRBV5-6	TRBD2	once	14	TRBJ2-3	TGTGCCAGCAGCCTAGCGGACCCCCGAGATACGCAGTATTTT	CASSLADPRDTQYF
TRBV2	TRBD1	.	13	TRBJ1-1	TGTGCCAGCAGTGGGGACAGGAACACTGAAGCTTTCTTT	CASSGDRNTEAFF
TRBV5-1	TRBD2	once	17	TRBJ2-5	TGCGCCAGCAGCGCCGGACCTAGCGGGAGCTCCCACGAGACCCAGTACTTC	CASSAGPSGSSHETQYF
TRBV10-3	.	.	19	TRBJ1-1	TGTGCCATCAGTGGAAGAGAAGGAAGCGCGGGGTCCATGAACACTGAAGCTTTCTTT	CAISGREGSAGSMNTEAFF
TRBV30	.	.	13	TRBJ1-5	TGTGCCTGGAGCGGAGAGGGCAATCAGCCCCAGCATTTT	CAWSGEGNQPQHF
TRBV29-1	.	.	14	TRBJ2-3	TGCAGCGGTGAGACAGGCCTAACCACAGATACGCAGTATTTT	CSGETGLTTDTQYF
TRBV19	TRBD1	.	15	TRBJ1-3	TGTGCCAGTAGTACCAGGGGGTTCTCTGGAAACACCATATATTTT	CASSTRGFSGNTIYF
TRBV6-1	.	.	13	TRBJ2-7	TGTGCCAGCAGTGATACGCGAGGGTCCGAGCAGTACTTC	CASSDTRGSEQYF
TRBV5-1	.	.	14	TRBJ1-1	TGCGCCAGCAGCTTGGAAGAGGGCTGGACTGAAGCTTTCTTT	CASSLEEGWTEAFF
TRBV6-1	.	medium-sized	17	TRBJ1-5	TGTGCCAGCAGTGAAATCCGAGACAACCTGGGCAATCAGCCCCAGCATTTT	CASSEIRDNLGNQPQHF
TRBV6-1	.	.	15	TRBJ2-3	TGTGCCAGCAGTGAGTGGGAGGCCCTCACAGATACGCAGTATTTT	CASSEWEALTDTQYF
TRBV6-6	TRBD2	.	15	TRBJ2-3	TGTGCCAGCAGTTCACCTAGCGGGACGACAGATACGCAGTATTTT	CASSSPSGTTDTQYF
TRBV19	TRBD1	.	14	TRBJ1-6	TGTGCCAGTAGTTCGGACAGGTACCCTTCACCCCTCCACTTT	CASSSDRYPSPLHF
TRBV4-3	TRBD2	.	16	TRBJ2-3	TGCGCCAGCAGCCAAGCGAGGACGGGAGGGGGGGATACGCAGTATTTT	CASSQARTGGGDTQYF
TRBV3-1/TRBV3-2	TRBD2	.	16	TRBJ2-1	TGTGCCAGCAACCAACGGGCGGGAGGGCCCAACAATGAGCAGTTCTTC	CASNQRAGGPNNEQFF
TRBV6-4	TRBD2	.	15	TRBJ2-2	TGTGCCAGCAGGGGACTAGCGGGAATCACCGGGGAGCTGTTTTTT	CASRGLAGITGELFF
TRBV5-6	TRBD2	.	16	TRBJ2-7	TGTGCCAGCAGCTCCATCGGGGCTAGCGGGAGAAGCGAGCAGTACTTC	CASSSIGASGRSEQYF
TRBV7-9	.	few	14	TRBJ1-2	TGTGCCAGCAGCTTAAGCCGGGAGGACTATGGCTACACCTTC	CASSLSREDYGYTF
TRBV2	.	.	13	TRBJ2-7	TGTGCCAGCAGCGGAGGTAGCGGCTACGAGCAGTACTTC	CASSGGSGYEQYF
TRBV18	.	.	15	TRBJ2-4	TGTGCCAGCTCACCACCAGAGCTAGCCAAAAACATTCAGTACTTC	CASSPPELAKNIQYF
TRBV7-2	TRBD2	.	17	TRBJ2-7	TGTGCCAGCAGCTCTATCGGGGGGACTTCCTTAGGGTACGAGCAGTACTTC	CASSSIGGTSLGYEQYF
TRBV6-2/TRBV6-3	TRBD2	.	16	TRBJ2-1	TGTGCCAGCAGTACCCGGACTAGCGGGAGTTACAATGAGCAGTTCTTC	CASSTRTSGSYNEQFF
TRBV7-2	.	.	13	TRBJ1-2	TGTGCCAGCAGCTCATGGACAGACTATGGCTACACCTTC	CASSSWTDYGYTF
TRBV19	.	.	13	TRBJ1-5	TGTGCCAGTAGTGTCGGTAGCAATCAGCCCCAGCATTTT	CASSVGSNQPQHF
TRBV5-1	.	.	14	TRBJ2-1	TGCGCCAGCAGCTTGGGTATTCACAACAATGAGCAGTTCTTC	CASSLGIHNNEQFF
TRBV7-6	TRBD1	.	16	TRBJ2-1	TGTGCCAGCAGCTTAACCTGGACAGGGGAGGGCGATGAGCAGTTCTTC	CASSLTWTGEGDEQFF
TRBV5-1	.	.	15	TRBJ2-1	TGCGCCAGCAGCCTAATAGCGCTTCCCTACAATGAGCAGTTCTTC	CASSLIALPYNEQFF
TRBV6-6	.	.	16	TRBJ2-7	TGTGCCAGCAGTTACCCTAAAGACAGGTTAGTCTACGAGCAGTACTTC	CASSYPKDRLVYEQYF
TRBV5-6	.	.	14	TRBJ1-1	TGTGCCAGCAGCTTGCAGGTCCTGAACACTGAAGCTTTCTTT	CASSLQVLNTEAFF
TRBV19	.	few	13	TRBJ2-7	TGTGCCAGTAGCGAAAACTCAGGGGCCCCGCAGTACTTC	CASSENSGAPQYF
TRBV3-1/TRBV3-2	.	.	16	TRBJ2-5	TGTGCCAGCAGCCCGTTAGCGGAGGCCTCAGGAGAGACCCAGTACTTC	CASSPLAEASGETQYF
TRBV9	.	.	17	TRBJ2-7	TGTGCCAGCAGCCCCTCCCCTAGCGCCGCCACCCTATACGAGCAGTACTTC	CASSPSPSAATLYEQYF
TRBV11-2	.	.	16	TRBJ2-7	TGTGCCAGCAGCTTAGAGGTCTACGGGGGGCAGGACGAGCAGTACTTC	CASSLEVYGGQDEQYF
TRBV11-2	.	.	15	TRBJ2-5	TGTGCCAGCAGCGACCGCCGACAGCTCCAAGAGACCCAGTACTTC	CASSDRRQLQETQYF
TRBV19	.	.	21	TRBJ2-6	TGTGCCAGTAGTAACCCCCTCGGTTTGGCAGGCTTCCTCTCTGGGGCCAACGTCCTGACTTTC	CASSNPLGLAGFLSGANVLTF
TRBV6-5	.	.	12	TRBJ2-3	TGTGCCAGCAGTCCGCGCCCAGATACGCAGTATTTT	CASSPRPDTQYF
TRBV7-9	TRBD1	few	15	TRBJ2-2	TGTGCCAGCAGGCAAGGACAGGCGAACACCGGGGAGCTGTTTTTT	CASRQGQANTGELFF
TRBV3-1/TRBV3-2	TRBD1	few	16	TRBJ1-6	TGTGCCAGCAGACCCAGGGGGGCATCCTATAATTCACCCCTCCACTTT	CASRPRGASYNSPLHF
TRBV5-1	.	.	14	TRBJ2-2	TGCGCCAGCAGGCGGATCCCGAACACCGGGGAGCTGTTTTTT	CASRRIPNTGELFF